The present entry profiles one T cell receptor (beta chain) with its context. Its antigen is not known. The data were obtained in a study of cytotoxic CD8 clonotypes in ibrutinib-treated CLL. Study-level results: Sustained-remission and progressing patients' sampling times differed. Starting clonality was above that of age-matched healthy donors and tracked circulating CD8+ T-cell counts. Clonality climbed at ibrutinib response, then dropped toward baseline at progression.

The CDR3 covers 15 residues. Per germline, CDR1 SQVTM and CDR2 ANQGSEA. J lost 4 bases, V lost 1 base, and 6 bases had no gene match. Measured with immunoSEQ multiplex PCR; TCRdb has only the in-frame clones, and not every one. Of 200,000 or so clones listed, roughly three quarters were seen once; the top ten hold approximately 5.9%. The specimen was PBMCs, collected after 12 months of ibrutinib treatment. The chain uses TRBV29-1 and TRBJ2-7; 11 nucleotides align to TRBD2. The TCR comes from a human donor with chronic lymphocytic leukemia. DNA of the CDR3: TGCAGCGTTGAAGTGGTAATAGCGGGAGGGTACGAGCAGTACTTC. Protein product: CSVEVVIAGGYEQYF.